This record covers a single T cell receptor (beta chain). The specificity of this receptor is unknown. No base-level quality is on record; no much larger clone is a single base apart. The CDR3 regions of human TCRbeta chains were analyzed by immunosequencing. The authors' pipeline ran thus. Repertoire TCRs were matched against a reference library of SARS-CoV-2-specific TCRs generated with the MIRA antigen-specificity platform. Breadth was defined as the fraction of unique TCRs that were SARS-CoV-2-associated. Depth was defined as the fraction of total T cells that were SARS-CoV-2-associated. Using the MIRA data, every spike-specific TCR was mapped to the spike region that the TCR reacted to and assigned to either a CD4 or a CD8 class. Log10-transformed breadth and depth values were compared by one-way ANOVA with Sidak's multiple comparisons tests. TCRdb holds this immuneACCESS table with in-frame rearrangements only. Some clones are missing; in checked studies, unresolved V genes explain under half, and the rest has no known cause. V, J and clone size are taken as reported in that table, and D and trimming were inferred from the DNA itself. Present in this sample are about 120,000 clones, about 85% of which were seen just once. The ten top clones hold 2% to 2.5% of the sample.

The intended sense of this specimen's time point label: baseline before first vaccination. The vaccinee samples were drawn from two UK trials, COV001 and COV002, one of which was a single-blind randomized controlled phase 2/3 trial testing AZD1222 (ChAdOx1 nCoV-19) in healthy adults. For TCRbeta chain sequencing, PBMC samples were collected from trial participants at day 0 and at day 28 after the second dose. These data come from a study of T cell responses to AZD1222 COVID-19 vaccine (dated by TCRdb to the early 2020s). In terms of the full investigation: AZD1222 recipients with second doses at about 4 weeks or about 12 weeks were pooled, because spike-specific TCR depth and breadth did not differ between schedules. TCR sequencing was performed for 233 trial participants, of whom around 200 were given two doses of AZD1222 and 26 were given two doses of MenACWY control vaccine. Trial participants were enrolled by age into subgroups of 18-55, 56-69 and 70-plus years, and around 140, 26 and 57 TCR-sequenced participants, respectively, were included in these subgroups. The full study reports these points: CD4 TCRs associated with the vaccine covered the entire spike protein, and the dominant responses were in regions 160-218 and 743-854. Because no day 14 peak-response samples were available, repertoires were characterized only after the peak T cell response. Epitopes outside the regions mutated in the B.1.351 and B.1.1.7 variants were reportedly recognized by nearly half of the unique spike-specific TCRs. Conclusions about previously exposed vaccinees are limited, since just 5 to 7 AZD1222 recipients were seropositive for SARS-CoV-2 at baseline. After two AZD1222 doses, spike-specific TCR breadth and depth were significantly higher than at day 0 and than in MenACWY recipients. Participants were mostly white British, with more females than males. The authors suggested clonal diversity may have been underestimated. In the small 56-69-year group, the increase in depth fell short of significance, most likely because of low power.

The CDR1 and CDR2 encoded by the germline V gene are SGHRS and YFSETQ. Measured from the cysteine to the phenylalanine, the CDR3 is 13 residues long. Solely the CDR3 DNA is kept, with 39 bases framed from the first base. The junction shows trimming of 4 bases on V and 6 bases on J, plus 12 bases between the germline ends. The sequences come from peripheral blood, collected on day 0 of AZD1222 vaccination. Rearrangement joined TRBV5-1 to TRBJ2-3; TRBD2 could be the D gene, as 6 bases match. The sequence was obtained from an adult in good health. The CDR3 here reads CASSPGVADTQYF. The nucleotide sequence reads TGCGCCAGCAGCCCGGGAGTGGCGGATACGCAGTATTTT.